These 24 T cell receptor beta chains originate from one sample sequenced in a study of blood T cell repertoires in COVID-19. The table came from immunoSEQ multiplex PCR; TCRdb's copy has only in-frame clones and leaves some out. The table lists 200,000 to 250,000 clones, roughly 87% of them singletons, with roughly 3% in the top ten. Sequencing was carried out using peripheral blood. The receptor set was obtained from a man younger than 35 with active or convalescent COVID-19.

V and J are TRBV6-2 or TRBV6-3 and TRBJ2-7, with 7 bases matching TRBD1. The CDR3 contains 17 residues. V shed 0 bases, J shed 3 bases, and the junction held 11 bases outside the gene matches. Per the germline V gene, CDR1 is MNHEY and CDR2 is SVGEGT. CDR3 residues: CASSYSVRDSVNYEQYF. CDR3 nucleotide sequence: TGTGCCAGCAGTTACTCGGTCAGGGACAGCGTTAACTACGAGCAGTACTTC.

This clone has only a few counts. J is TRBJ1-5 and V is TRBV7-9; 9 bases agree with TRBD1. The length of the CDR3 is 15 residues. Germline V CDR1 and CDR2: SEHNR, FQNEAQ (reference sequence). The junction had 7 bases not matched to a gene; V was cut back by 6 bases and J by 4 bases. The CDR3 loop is CASSTGTGPNQPQHF. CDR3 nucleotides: TGTGCCAGCAGTACCGGGACAGGGCCAAATCAGCCCCAGCATTTT.

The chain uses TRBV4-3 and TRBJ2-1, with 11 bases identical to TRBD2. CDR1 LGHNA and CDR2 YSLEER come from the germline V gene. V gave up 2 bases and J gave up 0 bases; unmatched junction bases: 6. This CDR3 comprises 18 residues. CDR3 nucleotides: TGCGCCAGCAGCCAACCCATAGCGGGGGGGCGCTCCTACAATGAGCAGTTCTTC. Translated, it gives CASSQPIAGGRSYNEQFF.

The CDR3 coding sequence is TGTGCCATCAATGCAGGGGACTACTCTGGGGCCAACGTCCTGACTTTC. This encodes CAINAGDYSGANVLTF. The chain employs TRBV10-3 and TRBJ2-6; D is perhaps TRBD2 (7 bases). The CDR3 has 16 amino acids. Germline V gene data show CDR1 as ENHRY and CDR2 as SYGVKD. Trimming stripped 7 bases from V and 0 bases from J, with 13 bases between.

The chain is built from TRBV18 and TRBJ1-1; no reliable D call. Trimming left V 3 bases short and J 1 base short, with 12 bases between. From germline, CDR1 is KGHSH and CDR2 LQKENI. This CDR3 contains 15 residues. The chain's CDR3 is CASSPIRGENTEAFF. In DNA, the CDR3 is TGTGCCAGCTCACCGATTCGCGGAGAGAACACTGAAGCTTTCTTT.

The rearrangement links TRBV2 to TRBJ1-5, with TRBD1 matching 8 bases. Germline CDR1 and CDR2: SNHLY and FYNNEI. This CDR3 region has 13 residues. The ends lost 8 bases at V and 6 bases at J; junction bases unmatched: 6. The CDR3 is CASEDREGQPQHF. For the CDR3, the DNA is TGTGCCAGCGAGGACAGGGAGGGTCAGCCCCAGCATTTT. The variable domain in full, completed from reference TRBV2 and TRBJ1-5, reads EPEVTQTPSHQVTQMGQEVILRCVPISNHLYFYWYRQILGQKVEFLVSFYNNEISEKSEIFDDQFSVERPDGSNFTLKIRSTKLEDSAMYFCASEDREGQPQHFGDGTRLSIL.

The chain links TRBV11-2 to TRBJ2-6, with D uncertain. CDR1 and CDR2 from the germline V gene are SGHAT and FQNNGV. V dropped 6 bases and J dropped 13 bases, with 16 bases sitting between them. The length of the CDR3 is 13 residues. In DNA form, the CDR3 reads TGTGCCAGCAGTCTCAGCAGGCCCCAAGTCCTGACTTTC. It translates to CASSLSRPQVLTF.

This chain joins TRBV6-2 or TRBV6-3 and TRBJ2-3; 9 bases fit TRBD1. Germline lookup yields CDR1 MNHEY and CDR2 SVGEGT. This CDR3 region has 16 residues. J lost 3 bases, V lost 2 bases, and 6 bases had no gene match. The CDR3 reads CASSYEGQGATDTQYF. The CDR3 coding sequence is TGTGCCAGCAGTTACGAGGGACAGGGAGCAACAGATACGCAGTATTTT.

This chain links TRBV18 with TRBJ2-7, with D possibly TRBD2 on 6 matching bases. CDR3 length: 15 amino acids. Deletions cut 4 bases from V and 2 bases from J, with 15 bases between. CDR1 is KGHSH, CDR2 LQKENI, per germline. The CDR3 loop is CASSLWTKGTYEQYF. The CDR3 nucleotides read TGTGCCAGCTCACTATGGACTAAGGGAACCTACGAGCAGTACTTC.

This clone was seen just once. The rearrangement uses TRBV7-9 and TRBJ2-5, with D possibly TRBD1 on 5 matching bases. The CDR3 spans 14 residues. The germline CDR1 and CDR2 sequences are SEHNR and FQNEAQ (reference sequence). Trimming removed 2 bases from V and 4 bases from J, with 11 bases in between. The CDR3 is CASSLSGAVETQYF. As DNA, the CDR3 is TGTGCCAGCAGCTTAAGTGGGGCGGTAGAGACCCAGTACTTC.

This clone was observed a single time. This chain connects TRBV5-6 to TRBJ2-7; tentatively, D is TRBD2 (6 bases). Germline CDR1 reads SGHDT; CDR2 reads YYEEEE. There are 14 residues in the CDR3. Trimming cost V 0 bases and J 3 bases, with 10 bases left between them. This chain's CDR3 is CASSLAGRGYEQYF. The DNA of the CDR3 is TGTGCCAGCAGCTTGGCCGGGAGAGGCTACGAGCAGTACTTC.

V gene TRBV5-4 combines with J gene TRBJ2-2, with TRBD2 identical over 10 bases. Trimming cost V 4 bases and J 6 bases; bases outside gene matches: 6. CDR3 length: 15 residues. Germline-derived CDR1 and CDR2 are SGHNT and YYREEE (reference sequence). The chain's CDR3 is CASSKAGGPSGELFF. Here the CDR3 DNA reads TGTGCCAGCAGCAAAGCGGGAGGGCCGTCCGGGGAGCTGTTTTTT.

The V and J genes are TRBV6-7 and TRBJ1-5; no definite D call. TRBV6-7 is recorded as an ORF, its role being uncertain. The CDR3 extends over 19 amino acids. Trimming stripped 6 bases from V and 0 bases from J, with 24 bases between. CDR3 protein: CASRPSLESAGISNQPQHF. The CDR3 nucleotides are TGTGCCAGCAGACCATCCCTGGAATCGGCGGGAATTAGCAATCAGCCCCAGCATTTT.

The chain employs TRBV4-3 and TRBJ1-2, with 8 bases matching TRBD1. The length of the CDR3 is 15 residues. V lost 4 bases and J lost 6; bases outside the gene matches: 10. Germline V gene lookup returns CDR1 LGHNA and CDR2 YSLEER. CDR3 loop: CASSPTLTGADGYTF. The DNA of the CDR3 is TGCGCCAGCAGCCCTACCTTGACAGGGGCAGATGGCTACACCTTC.

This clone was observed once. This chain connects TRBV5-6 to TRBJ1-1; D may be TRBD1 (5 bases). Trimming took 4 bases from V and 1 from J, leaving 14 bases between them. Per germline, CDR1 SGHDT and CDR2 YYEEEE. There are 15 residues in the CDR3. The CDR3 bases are TGTGCCAGCAGCCACCAAGGGGCAGCGAACACTGAAGCTTTCTTT. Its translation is CASSHQGAANTEAFF.

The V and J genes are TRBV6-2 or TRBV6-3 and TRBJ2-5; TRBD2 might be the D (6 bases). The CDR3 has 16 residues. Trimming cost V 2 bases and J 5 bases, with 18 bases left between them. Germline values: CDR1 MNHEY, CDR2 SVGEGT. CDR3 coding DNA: TGTGCCAGCAGTTACCCGTCGGTCCTACGGGGGGAGACCCAGTACTTC. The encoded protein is CASSYPSVLRGETQYF.

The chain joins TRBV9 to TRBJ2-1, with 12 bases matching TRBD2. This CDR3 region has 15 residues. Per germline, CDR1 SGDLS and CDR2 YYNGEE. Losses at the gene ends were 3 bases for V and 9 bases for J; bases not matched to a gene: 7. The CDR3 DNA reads TGTGCCAGCAGCGCCCCGGGACTAGCGGGTGGTGAGCAGTTCTTC. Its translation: CASSAPGLAGGEQFF.

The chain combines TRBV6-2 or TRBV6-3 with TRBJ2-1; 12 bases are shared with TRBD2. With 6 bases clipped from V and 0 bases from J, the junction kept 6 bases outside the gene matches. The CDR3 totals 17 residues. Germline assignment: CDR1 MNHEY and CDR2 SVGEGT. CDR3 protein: CASSDLAGGLSYNEQFF. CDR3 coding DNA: TGTGCCAGCAGCGACCTAGCGGGAGGGCTCTCCTACAATGAGCAGTTCTTC.

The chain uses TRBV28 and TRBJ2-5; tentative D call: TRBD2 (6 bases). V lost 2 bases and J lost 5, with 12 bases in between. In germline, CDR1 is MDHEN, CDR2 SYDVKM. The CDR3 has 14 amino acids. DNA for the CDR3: TGTGCCAGCAGTTTAGGGGGGTTTGGCGAGACCCAGTACTTC. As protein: CASSLGGFGETQYF.

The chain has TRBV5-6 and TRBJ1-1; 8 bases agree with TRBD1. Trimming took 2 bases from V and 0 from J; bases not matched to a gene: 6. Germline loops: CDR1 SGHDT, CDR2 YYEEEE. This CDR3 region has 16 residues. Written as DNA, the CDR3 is TGTGCCAGCAGCTTTCGGACAGGGTACGTGAACACTGAAGCTTTCTTT. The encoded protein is CASSFRTGYVNTEAFF.

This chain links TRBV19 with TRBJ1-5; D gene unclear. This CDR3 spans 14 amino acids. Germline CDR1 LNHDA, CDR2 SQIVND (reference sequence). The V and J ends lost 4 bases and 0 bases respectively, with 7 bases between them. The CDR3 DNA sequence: TGTGCCAGTAGTACCCCGGGTAGCAATCAGCCCCAGCATTTT. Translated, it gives CASSTPGSNQPQHF.

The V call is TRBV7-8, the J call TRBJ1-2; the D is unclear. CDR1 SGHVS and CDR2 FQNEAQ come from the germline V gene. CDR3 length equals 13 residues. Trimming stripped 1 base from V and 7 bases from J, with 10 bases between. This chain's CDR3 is CASSLETRSGYTF. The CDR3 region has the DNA TGTGCCAGCAGCTTAGAAACGAGATCTGGCTACACCTTC.

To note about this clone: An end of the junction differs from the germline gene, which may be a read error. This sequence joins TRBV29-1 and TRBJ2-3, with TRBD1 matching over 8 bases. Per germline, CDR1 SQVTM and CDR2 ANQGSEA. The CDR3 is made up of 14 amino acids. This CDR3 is CSVEGQGYTDTQYF. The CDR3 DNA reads TGCAGCGTGGAAGGACAGGGATACACAGATACGCAGTATTTT.

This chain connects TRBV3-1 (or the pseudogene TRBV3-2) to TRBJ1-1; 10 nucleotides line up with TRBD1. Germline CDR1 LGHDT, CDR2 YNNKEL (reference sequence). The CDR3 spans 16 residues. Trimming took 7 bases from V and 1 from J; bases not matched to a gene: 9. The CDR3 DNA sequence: TGTGCCAGCAACGCCCGGACAGGGGGAGCGAACACTGAAGCTTTCTTT. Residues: CASNARTGGANTEAFF.